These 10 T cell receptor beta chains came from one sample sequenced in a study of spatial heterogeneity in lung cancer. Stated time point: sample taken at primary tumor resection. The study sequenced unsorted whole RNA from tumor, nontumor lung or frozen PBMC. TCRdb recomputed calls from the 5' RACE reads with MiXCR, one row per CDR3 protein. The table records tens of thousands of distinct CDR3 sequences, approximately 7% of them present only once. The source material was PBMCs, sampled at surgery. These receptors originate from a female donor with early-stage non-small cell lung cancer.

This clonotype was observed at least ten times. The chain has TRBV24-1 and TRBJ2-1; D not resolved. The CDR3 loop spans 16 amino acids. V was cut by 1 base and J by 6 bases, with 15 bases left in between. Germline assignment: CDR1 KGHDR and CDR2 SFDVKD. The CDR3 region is CATSDFTEGPINEQFF. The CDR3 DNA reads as TGTGCCACCAGTGATTTTACAGAAGGGCCCATCAATGAGCAGTTCTTC.

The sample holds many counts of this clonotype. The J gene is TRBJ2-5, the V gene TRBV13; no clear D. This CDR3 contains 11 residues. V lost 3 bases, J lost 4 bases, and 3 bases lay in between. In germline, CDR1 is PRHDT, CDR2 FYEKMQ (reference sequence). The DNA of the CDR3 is TGTGCCAGCAGCTTTGGAGAGACCCAGTACTTC. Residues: CASSFGETQYF.

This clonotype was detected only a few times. The CDR3 protein is CASSRGPPDTQYF. CDR3 sequence (DNA): TGTGCCAGCAGCCGGGGACCCCCGGATACGCAGTATTTT. The chain employs TRBV7-9 and TRBJ2-3, with D possibly being TRBD1 or TRBD2 (5 bases each). The germline CDR1 and CDR2 sequences are SEHNR and FQNEAQ (reference sequence). This CDR3 comprises 13 residues. V was clipped by 5 bases and J by 6 bases, with 12 bases between them. The full variable domain, completed using reference TRBV7-9 and TRBJ2-3, is DTGVSQNPRHKITKRGQNVTFRCDPISEHNRLYWYRQTLGQGPEFLTYFQNEAQLEKSRLLSDRFSAERPKGSFSTLEIQRTEQGDSAMYLCASSRGPPDTQYFGPGTRLTVL.

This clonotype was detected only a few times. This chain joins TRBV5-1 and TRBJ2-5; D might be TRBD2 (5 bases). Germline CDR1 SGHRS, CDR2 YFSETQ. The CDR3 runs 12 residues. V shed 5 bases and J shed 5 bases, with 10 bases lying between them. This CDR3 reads CASRPGKETQYF. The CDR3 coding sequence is TGCGCCAGCAGACCGGGGAAGGAGACCCAGTACTTC. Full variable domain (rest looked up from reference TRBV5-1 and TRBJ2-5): KAGVTQTPRYLIKTRGQQVTLSCSPISGHRSVSWYQQTPGQGLQFLFEYFSETQRNKGNFPGRFSGRQFSNSRSEMNVSTLELGDSALYLCASRPGKETQYFGPGTRLLVL.

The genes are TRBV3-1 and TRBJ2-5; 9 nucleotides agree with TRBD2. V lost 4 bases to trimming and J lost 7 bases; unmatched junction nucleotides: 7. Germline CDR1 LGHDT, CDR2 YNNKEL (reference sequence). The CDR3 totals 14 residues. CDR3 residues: CASSPVEAGGTQYF. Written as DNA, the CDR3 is TGTGCCAGCAGCCCCGTGGAAGCGGGGGGGACCCAGTACTTC.

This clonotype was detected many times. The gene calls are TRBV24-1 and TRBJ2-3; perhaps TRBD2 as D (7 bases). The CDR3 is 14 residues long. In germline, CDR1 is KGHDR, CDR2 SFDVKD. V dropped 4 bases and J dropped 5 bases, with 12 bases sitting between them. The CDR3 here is CATSERGAKDTQYF. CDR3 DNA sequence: TGTGCCACCAGTGAACGGGGGGCCAAAGATACGCAGTATTTT.

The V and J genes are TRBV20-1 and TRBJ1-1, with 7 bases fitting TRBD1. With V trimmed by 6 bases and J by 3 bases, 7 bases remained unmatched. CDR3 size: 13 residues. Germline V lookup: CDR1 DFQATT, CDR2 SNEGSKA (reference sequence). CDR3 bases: TGCAGTGCACGGGACAGTAGGTACACTGAAGCTTTCTTT. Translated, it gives CSARDSRYTEAFF.

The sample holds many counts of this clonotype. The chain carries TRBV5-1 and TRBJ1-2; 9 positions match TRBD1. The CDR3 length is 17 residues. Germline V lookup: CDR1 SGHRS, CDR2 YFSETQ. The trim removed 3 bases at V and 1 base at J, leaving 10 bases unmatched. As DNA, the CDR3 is TGCGCCAGCAGCTACGACGGGACAGGGTATAATAACTATGGCTACACCTTC. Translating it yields CASSYDGTGYNNYGYTF.

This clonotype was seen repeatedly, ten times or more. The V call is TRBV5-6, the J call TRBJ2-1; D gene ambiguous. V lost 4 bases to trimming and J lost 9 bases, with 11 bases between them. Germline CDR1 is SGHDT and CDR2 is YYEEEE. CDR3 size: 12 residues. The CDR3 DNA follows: TGTGCCAGCAGCCTTCAAAGTCCTGAGCAGTTCTTC. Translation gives CASSLQSPEQFF.

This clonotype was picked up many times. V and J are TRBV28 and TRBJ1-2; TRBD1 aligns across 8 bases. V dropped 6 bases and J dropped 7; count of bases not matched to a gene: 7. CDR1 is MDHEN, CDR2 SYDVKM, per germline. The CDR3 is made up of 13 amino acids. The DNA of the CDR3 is TGTGCCAGCAGCTTTCCAGGGGGCGGTGGCTACACCTTC. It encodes CASSFPGGGGYTF.